This T cell receptor beta chain came from a study of CD8+CD57+ T cells in acquired aplastic anemia. At the level of the study: The DNA of sorted CD4+ and CD8+ cells averaged 3.2 ug. Healthy donors yielded some 9.9 million CD4+ cell reads on average.

Genomic DNA provided the template from which TCR beta VDJ and CDR3 profiles were obtained. TCRdb reanalysed the reads using MiXCR and keeps one entry per CDR3 protein. The table lists about 220,000 distinct CDR3 sequences, 34% of them singletons. This clonotype was counted once. Trimming pared 6 bases from V and 8 bases from J, leaving 13 bases between. Looked up from germline, CDR1 is SNHLY and CDR2 is FYNNEI. This CDR3 has 12 amino acids. This clonotype originated in a human donor in good health, serving as a control. The V gene is TRBV2, the J gene TRBJ1-2; maybe TRBD1 (6 bases). The sample comprised sorted CD4+, CD8+, or CD8+CD57+ T cells (not recorded which) from PBMCs. In DNA, the CDR3 is TGTGCCAGCAGCCGGGACACCTACGGCTACACCTTC. Residues: CASSRDTYGYTF.